These T cell receptor beta chains were read from a single sample in a study of monozygotic twins with inflammatory bowel disease. TCRdb reanalyzed the 5' RACE reads, giving one entry per CDR3 protein sequence and no DNA. The data show over 150,000 distinct CDR3 sequences, and the top ten clones hold roughly 3%. Sequencing used blood. Source of these receptors: a human donor with ulcerative colitis or Crohn's disease, or a healthy co-twin of an affected twin (not recorded which). CDR3s include the opening cysteine and the closing phenylalanine or tryptophan.

v_call	j_call	cdr3_aa
TRBV15	TRBJ2-2	CATSRERENGELFF
TRBV5-1	TRBJ2-7	CASSFWGRSLSYEQYF
TRBV20-1	TRBJ2-3	CSANSEIDTDTQYF
TRBV19	TRBJ1-5	CASIPGQGSNQPQHF
TRBV5-1	TRBJ2-1	CASRREFNSNEQFF
TRBV25-1	TRBJ1-6	CASSPFSGQGNSPLHF
TRBV5-1	TRBJ2-7	CASSWGHSSSYEQYF
TRBV24-1	TRBJ2-1	CATSEHSVGTGGDEQFF
TRBV20-1	TRBJ1-2	CSLREGRTAGDYGYTF
TRBV7-6	TRBJ2-7	CASSRSVSYEQYF
TRBV18	TRBJ2-1	CASSPDTGAGRVAYNEQFF
TRBV6-1	TRBJ1-2	CASSVGQTPSYGYTF
TRBV28	TRBJ2-7	CASSFPRTGRSGSYEQYF
TRBV5-1	TRBJ2-1	CASSVTPGLAGYEQFF
TRBV20-1	TRBJ2-1	CSAIRERAYNEQFF
TRBV5-1	TRBJ1-1	CASSLLGGAEAFF